This is a list of T cell receptor beta chains from one sample in a study of T cell changes during pregnancy in multiple sclerosis. Assay used: immunoSEQ multiplex PCR; TCRdb lists only in-frame clones, some missing. The table records 65,000 to 95,000 clones, roughly 91% of them present only once. Sequenced here: peripheral blood, sampled after pregnancy. The receptors originated from a female donor in good health, enrolled as a control in a pregnancy study. CDR3s include the opening cysteine and the closing phenylalanine or tryptophan. The D gene is left open where the match is weak. The listing skips clone size in some rows; elsewhere it reads once, few, many or a size class.

TRBV7-9	NA	17	NA	TRBJ1-2	CASSSYGSRGSNYGYTF	TGTGCCAGCAGCTCTTATGGGTCCAGGGGCTCTAACTATGGCTACACCTTC
TRBV19	TRBD1	14	NA	TRBJ1-4	CASSTDRVVEKLFF	TGTGCCAGTAGTACCGACAGGGTTGTGGAAAAACTGTTTTTT
TRBV18	TRBD2	16	NA	TRBJ2-5	CASSPRLAGEHETQYF	TGTGCCAGCTCACCACGACTAGCGGGAGAGCACGAGACCCAGTACTTC
TRBV4-1	TRBD1	17	NA	TRBJ2-5	CASSREPTGFGQETQYF	TGCGCCAGCAGCCGAGAACCGACAGGGTTCGGGCAAGAGACCCAGTACTTC
TRBV2	TRBD1	13	NA	TRBJ1-1	CASNGQGISEAFF	TGTGCCAGCAACGGACAGGGAATTTCTGAAGCTTTCTTT
TRBV28	NA	13	NA	TRBJ1-3	CASSLYRENTIYF	TGTGCCAGCAGTTTATACCGGGAGAACACCATATATTTT
TRBV11-2	NA	12	NA	TRBJ1-2	CASSLGRGGYTF	TGTGCCAGCAGCTTAGGGCGGGGCGGCTACACCTTC
TRBV7-9	TRBD1	13	NA	TRBJ1-3	CAVPDRAGNTIYF	TGTGCCGTTCCGGACAGGGCTGGAAACACCATATATTTT
TRBV19	NA	17	NA	TRBJ1-5	CASSPPRGTNGNQPQHF	TGTGCCAGTAGTCCCCCACGGGGGACCAACGGCAATCAGCCCCAGCATTTT
TRBV7-2	NA	12	NA	TRBJ1-2	CASSSGFGGYTF	TGTGCCAGCAGCTCAGGGTTCGGCGGCTACACCTTC
TRBV6-4	TRBD2	15	NA	TRBJ2-1	CASSLLAGVGNEQFF	TGTGCCAGCAGTCTACTAGCGGGAGTGGGTAATGAGCAGTTCTTC
TRBV6-5	NA	14	NA	TRBJ1-4	CASSLGVLNEKLFF	TGTGCCAGCAGTCTAGGAGTCTTGAATGAAAAACTGTTTTTT
TRBV7-9	NA	16	NA	TRBJ2-3	CASSVDSLHSTDTQYF	TGTGCCAGCAGCGTGGACAGCCTCCATAGCACAGATACGCAGTATTTT
TRBV30	TRBD1	14	NA	TRBJ2-3	CAWSRQGAVDTQYF	TGTGCCTGGAGCAGACAGGGGGCCGTAGATACGCAGTATTTT
TRBV27	TRBD1	16	NA	TRBJ2-5	CASSSPGTGVMQTQYF	TGTGCCAGCAGTTCACCCGGGACAGGGGTTATGCAGACCCAGTACTTC
TRBV10-3	NA	13	NA	TRBJ1-2	CAISVDSQYGYTF	TGTGCCATCAGTGTGGACTCTCAATATGGCTACACCTTC
TRBV28	NA	12	NA	TRBJ2-7	CASSPGEDEQYF	TGTGCCAGCAGCCCGGGTGAGGACGAGCAGTACTTC
TRBV18	TRBD2	15	NA	TRBJ2-5	CASSRLGLALETQYF	TGTGCCAGCTCCCGCCTGGGACTAGCGTTGGAGACCCAGTACTTC
TRBV5-4	NA	16	NA	TRBJ1-6	CASSSNGGTYNSPLHF	TGTGCCAGCAGTAGCAACGGGGGGACCTATAATTCACCCCTCCACTTT
TRBV18	TRBD1	14	NA	TRBJ2-7	CASSLGQGPYEQYF	TGTGCCAGCTCACTTGGACAGGGCCCCTACGAGCAGTACTTC
TRBV6-5	TRBD1	14	NA	TRBJ1-2	CASSRGDSFYGYTF	TGTGCCAGCAGCAGAGGGGACAGCTTCTATGGCTACACCTTC
TRBV7-2	TRBD1	15	once	TRBJ2-7	CASSNRQGNSYEQYF	TGTGCCAGCAGCAACCGACAGGGGAACTCCTACGAGCAGTACTTC
TRBV25-1	NA	14	NA	TRBJ2-6	CASSDWPGANVLTF	TGTGCCAGCAGTGATTGGCCTGGGGCCAACGTCCTGACTTTC